This is a list of T cell receptor beta chains from one sample in a study of T-cell memory formation after mild COVID-19. TCRdb reanalysed the 5' RACE reads using MiXCR and keeps one entry per CDR3 protein. The table shows some 300,000 distinct CDR3 sequences, with 20% to 25% occurring only once. Specimen: PBMCs or a T cell subset sorted from them (not recorded which). The receptors were sampled from a man between 18 and 35 years old who had mild COVID-19 (a few samples of this study predate the infection). Cell type and time point are not known. Each CDR3 is given with its conserved first and last residue. The D gene is left open where the match is weak. The size entry is marked missing in some rows and otherwise reads once, few, many or a size class.

>TRBV3-1|-|TRBJ2-3|-
CASSQATATDTQYF
TGTGCCAGCAGCCAAGCAACAGCCACAGATACGCAGTATTTT
>TRBV12-3/TRBV12-4|-|TRBJ1-1|TRBD1
CASSPSTGTEAFF
TGTGCCAGCAGCCCCTCGACAGGGACTGAAGCTTTCTTT
>TRBV12-3/TRBV12-4|few|TRBJ2-3|-
CASTEGSDTQYF
TGTGCCAGCACAGAGGGCTCAGATACGCAGTATTTT
>TRBV20-1|few|TRBJ1-1|-
CSASGRGLNTEAFF
TGCAGTGCTTCGGGTCGGGGGTTGAACACTGAAGCTTTCTTT
>TRBV7-9|-|TRBJ2-4|TRBD1
CASSLLGTGGGNIQYF
TGTGCCAGCAGCTTACTCGGGACAGGGGGCGGAAACATTCAGTACTTC
>TRBV7-9|-|TRBJ2-1|-
CASSAKGQPYNEQFF
TGTGCCAGCAGCGCGAAGGGGCAGCCCTACAATGAGCAGTTCTTC
>TRBV20-1|-|TRBJ1-5|TRBD1
CSARDPGPRGGDQPQHF
TGCAGTGCTAGAGACCCCGGGCCCAGGGGGGGGGATCAGCCCCAGCATTTT
>TRBV20-1|-|TRBJ1-2|-
CSAARVRAGSGNGYTF
TGCAGTGCCGCCCGGGTAAGGGCAGGGTCAGGAAATGGCTACACCTTC
>TRBV6-1|-|TRBJ2-3|-
CASSGGVAADTQYF
TGTGCCAGCAGTGGCGGGGTAGCGGCAGATACGCAGTATTTT
>TRBV2|-|TRBJ2-3|-
CASTRGEADTQYF
TGTGCCAGCACTCGGGGCGAGGCAGATACGCAGTATTTT
>TRBV5-1|few|TRBJ2-3|TRBD2
CASSLSTSGEADTQYF
TGCGCCAGCAGCTTATCGACTAGCGGGGAGGCAGATACGCAGTATTTT
>TRBV7-8|-|TRBJ2-1|-
CASRVLTAGANYNEQFF
TGTGCCAGCCGGGTCCTTACTGCGGGGGCAAATTACAATGAGCAGTTCTTC
>TRBV6-5|-|TRBJ2-5|-
CARATQGRRTQYF
TGTGCCAGGGCAACACAGGGACGGAGGACCCAGTACTTC
>TRBV5-6|few|TRBJ2-1|-
CASSFIDRISAEQFF
TGTGCCAGCAGCTTCATCGACAGGATCTCCGCTGAGCAGTTCTTC
>TRBV25-1|few|TRBJ2-7|-
CASSLGREQYF
TGTGCCAGCAGTTTGGGTCGGGAGCAGTACTTC
>TRBV7-6|few|TRBJ1-2|-
CASSLSGYYGYTF
TGTGCCAGCAGCTTATCAGGGTACTATGGCTACACCTTC
>TRBV28|-|TRBJ2-1|-
CASSFWKDEQFF
TGTGCCAGCAGTTTTTGGAAGGATGAGCAGTTCTTC
>TRBV7-2|few|TRBJ2-5|TRBD1
CASRQGALQETQYF
TGTGCCAGTCGACAGGGGGCCCTCCAAGAGACCCAGTACTTC